Here is one T cell receptor beta chain with its context. The source of the sample is a study of shared clonotypes between healthy human individuals. Background on the study: There were three CD4 naive, three CD4 memory, two CD8 naive and one CD8 memory plates per donor.

Data came from immunoSEQ multiplex PCR; TCRdb stores just in-frame clones and leaves some out. This sample has about 990,000 clones, with about four fifths found just once. The CDR3 consists of 16 residues. Deletions cut 7 bases from V and 4 bases from J, with 22 bases between. Germline V gives CDR1 MDHEN, CDR2 SYDVKM. The chain uses TRBV28 and TRBJ1-2, with a possible D match to TRBD1 (6 bases). This receptor was taken from a man aged 18 to 29 in good health. Some clones in this sample may be carry-over from other donors' samples. The source material was memory CD4+ T cells from PBMCs. Subset here: CD45RA-negative fraction. The CDR3 DNA reads as TGTGCCAGCACCTCGGGAATCAGGGGTGAGAGCTATGGCTACACCTTC. It translates to CASTSGIRGESYGYTF.